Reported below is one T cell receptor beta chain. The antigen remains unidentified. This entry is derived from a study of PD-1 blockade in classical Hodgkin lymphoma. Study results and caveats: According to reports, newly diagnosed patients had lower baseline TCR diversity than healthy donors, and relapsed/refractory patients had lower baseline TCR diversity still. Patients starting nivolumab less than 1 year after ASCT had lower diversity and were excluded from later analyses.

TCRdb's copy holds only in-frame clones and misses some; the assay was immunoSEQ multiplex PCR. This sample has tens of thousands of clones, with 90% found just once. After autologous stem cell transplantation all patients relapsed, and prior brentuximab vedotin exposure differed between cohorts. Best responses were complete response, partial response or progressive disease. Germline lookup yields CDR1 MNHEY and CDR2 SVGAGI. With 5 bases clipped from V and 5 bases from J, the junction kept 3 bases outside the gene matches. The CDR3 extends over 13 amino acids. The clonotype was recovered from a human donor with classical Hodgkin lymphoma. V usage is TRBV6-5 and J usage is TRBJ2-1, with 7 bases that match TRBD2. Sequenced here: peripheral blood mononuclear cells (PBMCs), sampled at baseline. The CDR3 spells CASSNLADNEQFF. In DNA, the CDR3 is TGTGCCAGCAGTAATCTAGCGGACAATGAGCAGTTCTTC.